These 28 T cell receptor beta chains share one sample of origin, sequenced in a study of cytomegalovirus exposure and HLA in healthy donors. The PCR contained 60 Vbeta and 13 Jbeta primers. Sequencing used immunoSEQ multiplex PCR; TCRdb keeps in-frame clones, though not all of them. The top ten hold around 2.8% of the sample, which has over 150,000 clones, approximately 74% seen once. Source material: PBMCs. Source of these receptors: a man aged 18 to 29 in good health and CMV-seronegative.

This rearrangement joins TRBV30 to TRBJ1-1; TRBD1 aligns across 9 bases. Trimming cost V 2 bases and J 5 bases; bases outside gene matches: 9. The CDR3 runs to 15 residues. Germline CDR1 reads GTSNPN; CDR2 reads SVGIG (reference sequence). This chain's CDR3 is CAWSTKTGGYTEAFF. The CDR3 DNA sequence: TGTGCCTGGAGTACCAAGACAGGGGGATATACTGAAGCTTTCTTT.

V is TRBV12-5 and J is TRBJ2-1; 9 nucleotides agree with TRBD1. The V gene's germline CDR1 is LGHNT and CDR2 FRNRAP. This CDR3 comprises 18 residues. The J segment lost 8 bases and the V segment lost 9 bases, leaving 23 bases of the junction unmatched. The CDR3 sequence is CASRKSTGGPLKTDEQFF. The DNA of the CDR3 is TGTGCTAGCCGGAAGAGTACAGGGGGCCCCTTGAAGACAGATGAGCAGTTCTTC.

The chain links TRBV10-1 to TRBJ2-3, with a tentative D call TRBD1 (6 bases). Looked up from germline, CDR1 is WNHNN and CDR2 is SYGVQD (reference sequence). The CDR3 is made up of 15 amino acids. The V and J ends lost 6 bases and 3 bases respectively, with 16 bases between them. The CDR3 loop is CASRTPGQKTDTQYF. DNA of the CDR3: TGCGCCAGCAGAACCCCGGGACAAAAGACAGATACGCAGTATTTT.

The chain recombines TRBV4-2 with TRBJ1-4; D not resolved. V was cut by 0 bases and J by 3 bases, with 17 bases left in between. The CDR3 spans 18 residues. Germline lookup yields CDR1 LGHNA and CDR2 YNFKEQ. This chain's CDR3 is CASSQDPPRTAANEKLFF. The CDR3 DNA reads TGTGCCAGCAGCCAAGATCCACCGAGAACGGCGGCTAATGAAAAACTGTTTTTT.

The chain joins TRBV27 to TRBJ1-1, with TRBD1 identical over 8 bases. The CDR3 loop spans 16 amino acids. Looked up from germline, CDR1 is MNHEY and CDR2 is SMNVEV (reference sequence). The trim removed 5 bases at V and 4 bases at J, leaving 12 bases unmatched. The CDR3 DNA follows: TGTGCCAGCAGTCGACAGGGGTGGGGGGGTTTCACTGAAGCTTTCTTT. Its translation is CASSRQGWGGFTEAFF.

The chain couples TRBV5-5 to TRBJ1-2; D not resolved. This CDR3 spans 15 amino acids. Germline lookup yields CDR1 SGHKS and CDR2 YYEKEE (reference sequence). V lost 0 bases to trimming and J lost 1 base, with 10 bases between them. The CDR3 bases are TGTGCCAGCAGCTTGGATCTGGCCAGTAACTATGGCTACACCTTC. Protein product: CASSLDLASNYGYTF.

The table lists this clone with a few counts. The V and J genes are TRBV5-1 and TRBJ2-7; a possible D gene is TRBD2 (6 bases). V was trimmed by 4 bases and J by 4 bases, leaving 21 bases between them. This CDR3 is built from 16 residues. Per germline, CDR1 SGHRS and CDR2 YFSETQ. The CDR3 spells CASSPEGLPTDYEQYV. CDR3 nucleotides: TGCGCCAGCAGCCCGGAGGGATTACCTACTGATTACGAGCAGTACGTC.

The CDR3 nucleotides are TGTGCCAGCAGCCCCGGGACTAGCGGGGGATCAACGCAGTATTTT. Translation: CASSPGTSGGSTQYF. This sequence joins TRBV4-2 and TRBJ2-3; 14 bases map to TRBD2. CDR1 LGHNA and CDR2 YNFKEQ come from the germline V gene. Trimming removed 4 bases from V and 9 bases from J; junction bases left unmatched: 6. The CDR3 consists of 15 residues.

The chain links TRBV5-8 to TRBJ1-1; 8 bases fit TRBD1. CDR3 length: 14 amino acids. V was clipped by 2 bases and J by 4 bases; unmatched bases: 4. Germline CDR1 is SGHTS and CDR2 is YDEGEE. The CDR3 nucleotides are TGTGCCAGCAGCTTTCCGACAGGGGCCACTGAAGCTTTCTTT. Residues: CASSFPTGATEAFF.

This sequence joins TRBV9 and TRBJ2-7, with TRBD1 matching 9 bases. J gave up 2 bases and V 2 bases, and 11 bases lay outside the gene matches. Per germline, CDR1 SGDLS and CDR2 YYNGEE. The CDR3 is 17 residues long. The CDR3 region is CASSVSPGTGNPYEQYF. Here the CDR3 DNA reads TGTGCCAGCAGCGTTAGTCCCGGGACAGGGAATCCCTACGAGCAGTACTTC.

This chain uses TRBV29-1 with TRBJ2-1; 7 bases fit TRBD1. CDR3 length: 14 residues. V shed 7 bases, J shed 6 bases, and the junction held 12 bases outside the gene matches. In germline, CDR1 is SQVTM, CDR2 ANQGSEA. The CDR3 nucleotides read TGCAGCGCAAACAGGGGATCACTGGGCAATGAGCAGTTCTTC. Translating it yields CSANRGSLGNEQFF.

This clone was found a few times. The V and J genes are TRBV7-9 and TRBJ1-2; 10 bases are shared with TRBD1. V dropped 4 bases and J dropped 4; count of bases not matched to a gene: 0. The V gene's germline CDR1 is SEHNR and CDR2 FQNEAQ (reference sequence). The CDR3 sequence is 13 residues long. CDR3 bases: TGTGCCAGCAGCTGGACAGGGGGCTATGGCTACACCTTC. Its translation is CASSWTGGYGYTF.

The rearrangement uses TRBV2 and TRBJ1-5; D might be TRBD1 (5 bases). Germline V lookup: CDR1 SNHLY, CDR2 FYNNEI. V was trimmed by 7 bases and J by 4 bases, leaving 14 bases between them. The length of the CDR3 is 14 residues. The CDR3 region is CASMGGWGNQPQHF. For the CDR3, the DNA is TGTGCCAGCATGGGGGGATGGGGGAATCAGCCCCAGCATTTT. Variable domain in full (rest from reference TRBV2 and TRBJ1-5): EPEVTQTPSHQVTQMGQEVILRCVPISNHLYFYWYRQILGQKVEFLVSFYNNEISEKSEIFDDQFSVERPDGSNFTLKIRSTKLEDSAMYFCASMGGWGNQPQHFGDGTRLSIL.

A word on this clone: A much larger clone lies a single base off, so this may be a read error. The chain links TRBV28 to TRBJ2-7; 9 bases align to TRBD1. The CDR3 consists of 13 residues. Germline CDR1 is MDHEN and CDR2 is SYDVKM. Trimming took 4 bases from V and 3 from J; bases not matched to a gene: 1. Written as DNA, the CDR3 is TGTGCCAGCAGTTCGGACAGGGGCTACGAGCAGTACGTC. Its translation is CASSSDRGYEQYV.

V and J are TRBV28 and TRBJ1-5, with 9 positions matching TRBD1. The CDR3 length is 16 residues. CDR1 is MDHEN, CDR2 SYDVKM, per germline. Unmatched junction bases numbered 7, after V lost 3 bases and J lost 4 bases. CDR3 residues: CASSFGGTGLNQPQHF. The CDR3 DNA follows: TGTGCCAGCAGTTTTGGGGGGACAGGGCTGAATCAGCCCCAGCATTTT.

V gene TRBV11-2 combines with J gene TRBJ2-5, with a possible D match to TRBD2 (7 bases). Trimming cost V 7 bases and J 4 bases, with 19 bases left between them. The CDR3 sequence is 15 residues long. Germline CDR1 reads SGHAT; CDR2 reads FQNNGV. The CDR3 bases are TGTGCCAGCATTATTGCGGGGGCCGGGGCAGAGACCCAGTACTTC. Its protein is CASIIAGAGAETQYF. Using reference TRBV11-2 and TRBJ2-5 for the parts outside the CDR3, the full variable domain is EAGVAQSPRYKIIEKRQSVAFWCNPISGHATLYWYQQILGQGPKLLIQFQNNGVVDDSQLPKDRFSAERLKGVDSTLKIQPAKLEDSAVYLCASIIAGAGAETQYFGPGTRLLVL.

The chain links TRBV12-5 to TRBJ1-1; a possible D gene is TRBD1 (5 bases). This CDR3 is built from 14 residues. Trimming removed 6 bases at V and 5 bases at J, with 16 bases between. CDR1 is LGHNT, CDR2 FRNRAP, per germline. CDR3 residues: CASGPGPGGTEAFF. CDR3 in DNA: TGTGCTAGTGGCCCCGGTCCCGGGGGTACTGAAGCTTTCTTT.

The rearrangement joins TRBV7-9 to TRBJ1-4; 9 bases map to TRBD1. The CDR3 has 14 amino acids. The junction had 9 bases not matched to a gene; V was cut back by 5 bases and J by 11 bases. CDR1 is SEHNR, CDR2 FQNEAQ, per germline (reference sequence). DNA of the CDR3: TGTGCCAGCAGCCCTGGACAGGGGATGGGGAAACTGTTTTTT. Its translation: CASSPGQGMGKLFF.

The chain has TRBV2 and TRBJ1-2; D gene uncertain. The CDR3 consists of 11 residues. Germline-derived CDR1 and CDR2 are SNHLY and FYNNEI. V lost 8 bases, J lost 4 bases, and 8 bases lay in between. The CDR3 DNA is TGTGCCAGCCCTCTAACCTATGGCTACACCTTC. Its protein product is CASPLTYGYTF.

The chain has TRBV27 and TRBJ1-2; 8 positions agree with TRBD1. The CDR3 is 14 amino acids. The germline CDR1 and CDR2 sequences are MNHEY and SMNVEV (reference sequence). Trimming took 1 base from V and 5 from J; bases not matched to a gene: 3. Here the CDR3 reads CASSLFDRGYGYTF. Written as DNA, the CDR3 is TGTGCCAGCAGTTTATTCGACAGGGGTTATGGCTACACCTTC.

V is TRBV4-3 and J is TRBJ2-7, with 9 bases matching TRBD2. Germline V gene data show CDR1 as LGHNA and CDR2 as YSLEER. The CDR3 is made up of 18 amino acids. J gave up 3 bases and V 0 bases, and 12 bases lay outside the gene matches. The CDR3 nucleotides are TGCGCCAGCAGCCAAGATCTGGTTAGCGGGGGCCCACACTACGAGCAGTACTTC. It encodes CASSQDLVSGGPHYEQYF.

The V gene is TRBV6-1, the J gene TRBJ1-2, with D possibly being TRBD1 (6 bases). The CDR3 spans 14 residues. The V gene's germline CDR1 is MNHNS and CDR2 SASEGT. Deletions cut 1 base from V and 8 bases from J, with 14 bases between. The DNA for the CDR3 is TGTGCCAGCAGTGAAGACAGGGCCAGACGAGGCTACACCTTC. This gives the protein CASSEDRARRGYTF.

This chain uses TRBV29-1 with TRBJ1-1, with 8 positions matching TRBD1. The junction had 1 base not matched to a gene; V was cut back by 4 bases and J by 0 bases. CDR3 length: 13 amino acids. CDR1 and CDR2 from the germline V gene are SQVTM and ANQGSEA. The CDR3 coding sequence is TGCAGCGTTGGGACAGGGATGAACACTGAAGCTTTCTTT. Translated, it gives CSVGTGMNTEAFF.

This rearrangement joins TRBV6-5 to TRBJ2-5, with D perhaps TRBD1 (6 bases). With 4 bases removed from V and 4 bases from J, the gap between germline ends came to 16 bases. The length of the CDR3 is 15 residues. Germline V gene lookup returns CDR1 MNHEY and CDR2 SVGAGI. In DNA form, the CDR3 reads TGTGCCAGCAGTTTTCGAGGGACACCGGTAGAGACCCAGTACTTC. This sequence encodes CASSFRGTPVETQYF.

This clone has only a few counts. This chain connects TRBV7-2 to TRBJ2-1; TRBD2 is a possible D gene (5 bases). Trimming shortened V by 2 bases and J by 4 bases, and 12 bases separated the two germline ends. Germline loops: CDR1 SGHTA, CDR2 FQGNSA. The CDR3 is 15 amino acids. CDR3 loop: CASSLTRGWYNEQFF. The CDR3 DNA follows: TGTGCCAGCAGCTTAACAAGAGGGTGGTACAATGAGCAGTTCTTC. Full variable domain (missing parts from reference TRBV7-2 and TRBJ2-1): GAGVSQSPSNKVTEKGKDVELRCDPISGHTALYWYRQSLGQGLEFLIYFQGNSAPDKSGLPSDRFSAERTGGSVSTLTIQRTQQEDSAVYLCASSLTRGWYNEQFFGPGTRLTVL.

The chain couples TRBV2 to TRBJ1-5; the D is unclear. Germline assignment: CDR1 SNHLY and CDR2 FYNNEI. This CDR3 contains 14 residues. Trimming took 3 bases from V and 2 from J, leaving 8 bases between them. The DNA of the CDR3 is TGTGCCAGCAGTGACCCGGTCCGCAATCAGCCCCAGCATTTT. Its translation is CASSDPVRNQPQHF.

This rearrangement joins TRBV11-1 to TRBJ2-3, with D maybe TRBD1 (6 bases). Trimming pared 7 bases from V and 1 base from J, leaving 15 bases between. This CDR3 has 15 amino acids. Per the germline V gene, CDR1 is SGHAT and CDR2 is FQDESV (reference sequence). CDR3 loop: CASKIRGGRTDTQYF. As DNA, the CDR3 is TGTGCCAGCAAAATACGTGGGGGCCGCACAGATACGCAGTATTTT.

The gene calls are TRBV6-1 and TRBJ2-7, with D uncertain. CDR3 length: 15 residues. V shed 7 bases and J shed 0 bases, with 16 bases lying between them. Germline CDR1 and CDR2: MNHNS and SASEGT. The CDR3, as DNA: TGTGCCAGCACAGGAAGGCGCTTAAACTCCTACGAGCAGTACGTC. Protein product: CASTGRRLNSYEQYV.